This T cell receptor (beta chain) was recovered during a study of blood T cell repertoires in COVID-19. Across the study: Both acute and convalescent COVID-19 samples were obtained from the United States, Italy and Spain.

Measured with immunoSEQ multiplex PCR; TCRdb has only the in-frame clones, and not every one. This sample has approximately 170,000 clones; 80% occur once, and the top ten carry around 6%. The V and J ends lost 7 bases and 2 bases respectively, with 15 bases between them. This CDR3 has 15 amino acids. In germline, CDR1 is LGHDT, CDR2 YNNKEL (reference sequence). Sequencing was carried out using PBMCs or T cells enriched from blood (not recorded which). The clonotype comes from a man between 40 and 49 years old who had recovered from COVID-19. J is TRBJ1-3 and V is TRBV3-1 (or the pseudogene TRBV3-2), with D perhaps TRBD1 (5 bases). This chain's CDR3 is CASTSGTRTGNTIYF. The DNA for the CDR3 is TGTGCCAGCACCTCCGGGACTCGTACTGGAAACACCATATATTTT.